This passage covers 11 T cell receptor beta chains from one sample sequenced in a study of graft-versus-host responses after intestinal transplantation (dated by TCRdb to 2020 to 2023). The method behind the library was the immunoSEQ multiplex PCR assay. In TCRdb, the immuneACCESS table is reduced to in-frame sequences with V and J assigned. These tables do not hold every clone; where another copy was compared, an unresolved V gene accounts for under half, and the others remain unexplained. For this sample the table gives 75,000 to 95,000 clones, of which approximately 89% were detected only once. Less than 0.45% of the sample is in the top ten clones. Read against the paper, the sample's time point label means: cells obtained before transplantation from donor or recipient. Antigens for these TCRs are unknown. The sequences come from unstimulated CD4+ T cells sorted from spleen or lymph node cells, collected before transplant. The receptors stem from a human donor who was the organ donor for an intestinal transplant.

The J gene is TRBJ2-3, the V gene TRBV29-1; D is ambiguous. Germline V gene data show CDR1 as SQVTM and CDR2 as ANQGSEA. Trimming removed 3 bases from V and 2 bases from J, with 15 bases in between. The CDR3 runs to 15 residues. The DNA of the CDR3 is TGCAGCGTTGACGCGACAATGGCGTACACAGATACGCAGTATTTT. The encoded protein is CSVDATMAYTDTQYF.

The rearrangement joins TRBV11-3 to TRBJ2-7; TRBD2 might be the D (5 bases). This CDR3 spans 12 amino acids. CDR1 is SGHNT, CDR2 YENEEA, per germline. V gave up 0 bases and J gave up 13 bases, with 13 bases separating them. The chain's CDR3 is CASSLEAGYIYF. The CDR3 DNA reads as TGTGCCAGCAGCTTAGAGGCGGGCTATATTTACTTC.

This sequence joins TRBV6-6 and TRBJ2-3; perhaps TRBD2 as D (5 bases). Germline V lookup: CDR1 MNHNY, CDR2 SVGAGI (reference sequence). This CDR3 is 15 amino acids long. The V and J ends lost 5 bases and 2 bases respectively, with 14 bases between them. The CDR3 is CASSPGISVTDTQYF. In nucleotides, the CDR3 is TGTGCCAGCAGTCCCGGGATTTCTGTCACAGATACGCAGTATTTT.

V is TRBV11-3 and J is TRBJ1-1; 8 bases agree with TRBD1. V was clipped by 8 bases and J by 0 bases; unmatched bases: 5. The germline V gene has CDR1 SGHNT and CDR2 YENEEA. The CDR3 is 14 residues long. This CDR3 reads CASVAGGMNTEAFF. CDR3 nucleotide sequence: TGTGCCAGCGTCGCAGGGGGCATGAACACTGAAGCTTTCTTT.

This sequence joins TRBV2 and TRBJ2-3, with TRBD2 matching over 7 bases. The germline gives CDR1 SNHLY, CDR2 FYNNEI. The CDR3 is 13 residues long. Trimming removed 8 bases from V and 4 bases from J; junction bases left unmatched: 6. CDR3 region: CASEAGNADTQYF. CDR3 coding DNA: TGTGCCAGCGAAGCGGGGAATGCAGATACGCAGTATTTT.

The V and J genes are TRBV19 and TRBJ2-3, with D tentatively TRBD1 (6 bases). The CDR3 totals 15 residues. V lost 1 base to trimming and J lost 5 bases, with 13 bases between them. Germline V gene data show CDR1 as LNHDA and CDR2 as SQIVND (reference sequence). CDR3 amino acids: CASSIVRQGIDTQYF. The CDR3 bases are TGTGCCAGTAGTATAGTTCGGCAGGGGATAGATACGCAGTATTTT.

CDR3 residues: CAWMGPGTGGGYTF. In nucleotides, the CDR3 is TGTGCCTGGATGGGTCCCGGAACAGGGGGCGGCTACACCTTC. V and J are TRBV30 and TRBJ1-2, with TRBD1 identical over 9 bases. Germline CDR1 GTSNPN, CDR2 SVGIG (reference sequence). CDR3 size: 14 residues. The trim removed 4 bases at V and 8 bases at J, leaving 11 bases unmatched. The whole variable domain, filled in from reference TRBV30 and TRBJ1-2, reads SQTIHQWPATLVQPVGSPLSLECTVEGTSNPNLYWYRQAAGRGLQLLFYSVGIGQISSEVPQNLSASRPQDRQFILSSKKLLLSDSGFYLCAWMGPGTGGGYTFGSGTRLTVV.

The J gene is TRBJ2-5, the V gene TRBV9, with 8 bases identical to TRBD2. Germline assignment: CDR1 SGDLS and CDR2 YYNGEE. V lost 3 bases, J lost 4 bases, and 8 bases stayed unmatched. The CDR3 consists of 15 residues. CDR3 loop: CASSAGTRGRETQYF. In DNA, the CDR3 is TGTGCCAGCAGCGCCGGGACTAGGGGCAGAGAGACCCAGTACTTC.

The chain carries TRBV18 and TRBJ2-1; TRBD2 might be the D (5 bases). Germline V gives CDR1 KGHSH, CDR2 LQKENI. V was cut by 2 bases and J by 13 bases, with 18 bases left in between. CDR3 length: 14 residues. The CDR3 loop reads CASSPYSDSAFQFF. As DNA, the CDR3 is TGTGCCAGCTCACCATATAGCGATAGCGCCTTTCAGTTCTTC.

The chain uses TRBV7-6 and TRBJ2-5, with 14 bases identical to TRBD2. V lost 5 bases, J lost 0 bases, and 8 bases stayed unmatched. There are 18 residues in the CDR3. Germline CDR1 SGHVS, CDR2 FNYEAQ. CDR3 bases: TGTGCCAGCAGCCTAAGACTAGCGGGAGGGCAGTACCAAGAGACCCAGTACTTC. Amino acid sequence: CASSLRLAGGQYQETQYF.

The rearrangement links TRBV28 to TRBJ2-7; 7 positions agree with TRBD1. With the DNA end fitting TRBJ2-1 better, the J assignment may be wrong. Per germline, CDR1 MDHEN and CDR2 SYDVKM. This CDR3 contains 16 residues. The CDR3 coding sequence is TGTGCCAGCAGTTCTACAGGGGCTAGCAGAGTCCATGAGCAGTTCTTC. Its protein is CASSSTGASRVHEQFF.